This T cell receptor (beta chain) was sequenced for a study of CD8+CD57+ T cells in acquired aplastic anemia. Study background: An average of about 3.4 ug of DNA was obtained from sorted CD4+ and CD8+ cells. About 11 million reads, on average, were obtained for CD4+ cells from healthy donors.

Study-level results: CD8+ Simpson's diversity showed no significant patient-control difference. Found in both controls and patients were around 31 CD8+ CDR3 sequences.

CDR1 SQVTM and CDR2 ANQGSEA come from the germline V gene. This CDR3 has 15 amino acids. The V and J ends lost 4 bases and 3 bases, in that order; junction bases with no gene match: 7. This clonotype has more than one count but fewer than ten. Its target is unknown. Genomic DNA acted as the template from which TCR beta VDJ combination and CDR3 sequence profiling were carried out. TCRdb reprocessed the reads via MiXCR and lists one record per CDR3 protein. The table records 150,000 to 200,000 distinct CDR3 sequences, approximately 60% of them present only once. This clonotype originated in a human donor in good health. Sequenced: sorted CD4+, CD8+, or CD8+CD57+ T cells (not recorded which) from PBMCs. V and J are TRBV29-1 and TRBJ2-7; TRBD2 matches 12 bases. CDR3 amino acids: CSVATSGGLIYEQYF. CDR3 nucleotides: TGCAGCGTTGCGACTAGCGGGGGCCTTATCTACGAGCAGTACTTC.